What follows are 8 T cell receptor beta chains derived from one specimen sequenced in a study of blood T cell repertoires in COVID-19. The table came from immunoSEQ multiplex PCR; TCRdb's copy has only in-frame clones and leaves some out. This table holds 250,000 to 350,000 clones, about 85% found once. Sample: peripheral blood. All receptors come from a woman aged 50 to 60 with active or convalescent COVID-19.

In this sample, this clone turned up once. The gene calls are TRBV5-4 and TRBJ2-5; 8 bases are shared with TRBD2. The CDR3 is 13 amino acids. Germline V gene data show CDR1 as SGHNT and CDR2 as YYREEE (reference sequence). V shed 5 bases and J 4 bases; nucleotides not matched to a gene: 4. CDR3 coding DNA: TGTGCCAGCAGTATGACTAGCGTAGAGACCCAGTACTTC. It is translated as CASSMTSVETQYF. Based on the CDR3 plus reference TRBV5-4 and TRBJ2-5, the full variable domain is ETGVTQSPTHLIKTRGQQVTLRCSSQSGHNTVSWYQQALGQGPQFIFQYYREEENGRGNFPPRFSGLQFPNYSSELNVNALELDDSALYLCASSMTSVETQYFGPGTRLLVL.

The V and J genes are TRBV2 and TRBJ1-5; D not resolved. The V end was cut by 1 base, the J end by 4 bases, with 14 bases between. The CDR3 sequence is 16 residues long. Germline V gives CDR1 SNHLY, CDR2 FYNNEI. CDR3 residues: CASSEEAVLGNQPQHF. CDR3 DNA sequence: TGTGCCAGCAGTGAAGAGGCCGTCCTCGGGAATCAGCCCCAGCATTTT.

The chain joins TRBV4-2 to TRBJ1-1, with D maybe TRBD1 (6 bases). CDR3 length: 15 amino acids. CDR1 is LGHNA and CDR2 is YNFKEQ in the germline V gene. With 6 bases removed from V and 4 bases from J, the gap between germline ends came to 18 bases. The CDR3 protein is CASRESQGFGTEAFF. DNA for the CDR3: TGTGCCAGCAGGGAAAGTCAGGGGTTCGGCACTGAAGCTTTCTTT.

CDR3 amino acids: CATRAGQRQGNTIYF. The CDR3 DNA reads TGTGCCACCCGCGCTGGGCAGCGGCAAGGAAACACCATATATTTT. The chain carries TRBV15 and TRBJ1-3; the D is unclear. Per germline, CDR1 LNHNV and CDR2 YYDKDF (reference sequence). This CDR3 comprises 15 residues. V lost 8 bases and J 4 bases, leaving 18 bases between the germline ends. Filled out from reference TRBV15 and TRBJ1-3, the complete variable domain reads DAMVIQNPRYQVTQFGKPVTLSCSQTLNHNVMYWYQQKSSQAPKLLFHYYDKDFNNEADTPDNFQSRRPNTSFCFLDIRSPGLGDTAMYLCATRAGQRQGNTIYFGEGSWLTVV.

V usage is TRBV12-5 and J usage is TRBJ2-1; the match to TRBD2 covers 11 bases. The CDR3 loop spans 15 amino acids. Per germline, CDR1 LGHNT and CDR2 FRNRAP. Trimming cost V 7 bases and J 6 bases; bases outside gene matches: 8. The CDR3 spells CASAKLAGGPNEQFF. DNA for the CDR3: TGTGCTAGTGCCAAGTTAGCGGGAGGGCCCAATGAGCAGTTCTTC.

The chain joins TRBV7-9 to TRBJ2-1; 10 bases agree with TRBD2. The V segment lost 6 bases and the J segment 5 bases; nucleotides outside the gene matches: 13. Germline loops: CDR1 SEHNR, CDR2 FQNEAQ (reference sequence). CDR3 length equals 17 residues. This chain's CDR3 is CASSSSRLAGVDNEQFF. CDR3 in DNA: TGTGCCAGCAGTTCTAGTCGGCTAGCGGGAGTCGACAATGAGCAGTTCTTC.

The V and J genes are TRBV19 and TRBJ2-1, with 8 bases identical to TRBD2. The germline CDR1 and CDR2 sequences are LNHDA and SQIVND (reference sequence). The CDR3 totals 15 residues. The V gene end was trimmed by 3 bases and the J gene end by 10 bases; junction bases not matched to a gene: 11. The CDR3 loop reads CASSIEGAGVEEQFF. In DNA, the CDR3 is TGTGCCAGTAGTATTGAGGGAGCGGGAGTCGAGGAGCAGTTCTTC.

The genes are TRBV2 and TRBJ1-6, with 10 bases aligning to TRBD1. This CDR3 spans 12 amino acids. Germline loops: CDR1 SNHLY, CDR2 FYNNEI. The J segment lost 16 bases and the V segment lost 6 bases, leaving 6 bases of the junction unmatched. The CDR3 sequence: CASRGQGRDLHF. The CDR3 region has the DNA TGTGCCAGCAGGGGACAGGGGCGCGATCTCCACTTT.